The present T cell receptor beta chain was sequenced within a study of shared clonotypes between healthy human individuals. This CDR3 is built from 11 residues. CDR1 and CDR2 (germline): DFQATT, SNEGSKA (reference sequence). Between the trimmed V and J ends, which lost 0 bases and 10 bases, there was a span of 9 bases. Adult Caucasians living in Nashville, Tennessee made up all of the donors. This clone was seen a handful of times. Only in-frame clones appear in the TCRdb table, and some are missing; sequencing was by immunoSEQ multiplex PCR. The table has 100,000 or so clones, roughly 45% seen once. The source material was PBMCs. This TCR came from a woman between 40 and 50 years old in good health. Some clones in this sample may be carry-over from other donors' samples. V and J are TRBV20-1 and TRBJ1-2, with a possible D match to TRBD1 (5 bases). CDR3 protein: CSAREGADYTF. Written as DNA, the CDR3 is TGCAGTGCTAGAGAAGGGGCGGACTACACCTTC.